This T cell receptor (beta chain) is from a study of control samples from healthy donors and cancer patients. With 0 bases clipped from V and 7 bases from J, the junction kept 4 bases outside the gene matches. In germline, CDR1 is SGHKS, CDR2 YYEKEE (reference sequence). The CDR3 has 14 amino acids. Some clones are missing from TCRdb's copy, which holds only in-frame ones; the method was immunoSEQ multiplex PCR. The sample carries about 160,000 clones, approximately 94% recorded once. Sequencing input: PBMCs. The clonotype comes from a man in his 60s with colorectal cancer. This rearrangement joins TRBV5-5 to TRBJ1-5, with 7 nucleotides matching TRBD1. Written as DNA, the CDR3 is TGTGCCAGCAGCTTGGAGGGGGCCTGGCAGCCCCAGCATTTT. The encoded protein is CASSLEGAWQPQHF. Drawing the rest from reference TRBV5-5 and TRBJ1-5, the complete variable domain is DAGVTQSPTHLIKTRGQQVTLRCSPISGHKSVSWYQQVLGQGPQFIFQYYEKEERGRGNFPDRFSARQFPNYSSELNVNALLLGDSALYLCASSLEGAWQPQHFGDGTRLSIL.